The 20 T cell receptor beta chains below were found in one sample sequenced in a study. TCRdb recomputed calls from the 5' RACE reads with MiXCR, one row per CDR3 protein. The data hold about 54,000 distinct CDR3 sequences, with 15% to 20% observed a single time. Sequencing was done on a sample of naive CD4+ T cells sorted from blood. The subset here: naive CD4+ T cells, CD4+CD45RA+CD25-. These receptors came from a female donor with breast cancer.

This chain connects TRBV6-5 to TRBJ1-1; D not certain. From germline, CDR1 is MNHEY and CDR2 SVGAGI. This CDR3 is 15 amino acids long. Trimming left V 0 bases short and J 4 bases short, with 12 bases between. The CDR3 reads CASSYSTRQSTEAFF. The CDR3 DNA sequence: TGTGCCAGCAGTTACTCGACTAGGCAGAGCACTGAAGCTTTCTTT.

This clonotype was detected only a few times. The chain combines TRBV20-1 with TRBJ2-1; D may be TRBD2 (7 bases). V was clipped by 6 bases and J by 2 bases, with 14 bases between them. The CDR3 covers 14 residues. Germline CDR1 reads DFQATT; CDR2 reads SNEGSKA (reference sequence). The CDR3 reads CSAGGRLAYNEQFF. DNA of the CDR3: TGCAGTGCGGGGGGGCGACTAGCCTACAATGAGCAGTTCTTC.

This clonotype was counted only a few times. The V gene is TRBV30, the J gene TRBJ2-3; a possible D gene is TRBD1 (6 bases). The germline V gene encodes CDR1 GTSNPN and CDR2 SVGIG (reference sequence). V lost 0 bases, J lost 0 bases, and 10 bases lay in between. This CDR3 is 15 amino acids long. The CDR3 region is CAWSVGGTSTDTQYF. CDR3 nucleotide sequence: TGTGCCTGGAGTGTAGGGGGAACTAGCACAGATACGCAGTATTTT.

This clonotype has just a few counts. The V and J genes are TRBV5-1 and TRBJ2-3, with 7 bases lining up with TRBD1. The CDR3 is made up of 15 amino acids. Looked up from germline, CDR1 is SGHRS and CDR2 is YFSETQ. V was clipped by 2 bases and J by 6 bases; unmatched bases: 9. In DNA, the CDR3 is TGCGCCAGCAGCTTTTTTGACAGGGACGGTGATACGCAGTATTTT. This sequence encodes CASSFFDRDGDTQYF.

The gene calls are TRBV9 and TRBJ1-3; no clear D. Germline-derived CDR1 and CDR2 are SGDLS and YYNGEE. Trimming left V 3 bases short and J 4 bases short, with 5 bases between. This CDR3 contains 12 residues. The CDR3 coding sequence is TGTGCCAGCAGCGCCCAGGGAAACACCATATATTTT. As protein: CASSAQGNTIYF.

This clonotype was recorded a few times. The V call is TRBV7-2, the J call TRBJ2-7; TRBD1 aligns across 10 bases. Germline CDR1 SGHTA, CDR2 FQGNSA. The CDR3 covers 16 residues. V was pared by 5 bases and J by 1 base, with 8 bases of the junction left unmatched. CDR3 nucleotides: TGTGCCAGCAGCGAACTTCGGACAGGGGGTTCCTACGAGCAGTACTTC. Translated: CASSELRTGGSYEQYF.

As DNA, the CDR3 is TGTGCCAGCAGTCAAAACAGGGGATCGTCTGAAGCTTTCTTT. It is translated as CASSQNRGSSEAFF. The chain couples TRBV12-3 or TRBV12-4 to TRBJ1-1; 7 nucleotides align to TRBD1. The length of the CDR3 is 14 residues. J lost 6 bases, V lost 5 bases, and 9 bases had no gene match.

This clonotype has only a few counts. The rearrangement joins TRBV5-1 to TRBJ2-1; 11 nucleotides align to TRBD2. Germline assignment: CDR1 SGHRS and CDR2 YFSETQ. The CDR3 length is 15 residues. V lost 5 bases to trimming and J lost 10 bases; unmatched junction nucleotides: 11. The CDR3 region is CASSAGGLAGGEQFF. The CDR3 DNA reads as TGCGCCAGCAGTGCTGGCGGCCTAGCGGGAGGAGAGCAGTTCTTC.

This clonotype came up a few times. This chain joins TRBV11-3 and TRBJ1-1, with D maybe TRBD1 (5 bases). CDR3 length equals 14 residues. V was clipped by 0 bases and J by 5 bases, with 10 bases between them. Germline V gene data show CDR1 as SGHNT and CDR2 as YENEEA. CDR3 nucleotide sequence: TGTGCCAGCAGCTTAGAGGGGCAAAGGACTGAAGCTTTCTTT. Its protein is CASSLEGQRTEAFF.

The V gene is TRBV24-1, the J gene TRBJ1-1; 8 nucleotides agree with TRBD1. V shed 1 base, J shed 11 bases, and the junction held 2 bases outside the gene matches. This CDR3 is 12 amino acids long. Germline CDR1 is KGHDR and CDR2 is SFDVKD. The CDR3 loop is CATSDFQGAAFF. For the CDR3, the DNA is TGTGCCACCAGTGATTTCCAGGGGGCCGCTTTCTTT.

This clonotype appeared a few times. The J gene is TRBJ2-3, the V gene TRBV5-1, with D tentatively TRBD1 or TRBD2 (5 bases each). The V gene lost 0 bases and the J gene lost 6 bases, with 14 bases spanning the gap. The germline V gene encodes CDR1 SGHRS and CDR2 YFSETQ. The CDR3 is made up of 15 amino acids. The CDR3 region has the DNA TGCGCCAGCAGCTTGGTTAACGGGGCGCGGGATACGCAGTATTTT. Translating gives CASSLVNGARDTQYF.

In its sample, this clonotype was seen a few times. The rearrangement uses TRBV7-2 and TRBJ2-7; 9 nucleotides align to TRBD1. V gave up 1 base and J gave up 2 bases; unmatched junction bases: 3. The CDR3 length is 15 residues. CDR1 and CDR2 (germline): SGHTA, FQGNSA. CDR3 sequence: CASSLVDRGTYEQYF. CDR3 nucleotide sequence: TGTGCCAGCAGCTTAGTCGACAGGGGGACCTACGAGCAGTACTTC.

This clonotype has only a few counts. V usage is TRBV27 and J usage is TRBJ2-5; TRBD2 might be the D (6 bases). Germline V gene sequence: CDR1 MNHEY, CDR2 SMNVEV (reference sequence). Trimming left V 6 bases short and J 1 base short, with 9 bases between. The CDR3 consists of 13 residues. The CDR3 spells CASRSSGQETQYF. The CDR3 DNA reads as TGTGCCAGCAGGAGTAGCGGCCAAGAGACCCAGTACTTC.

The rearrangement uses TRBV20-1 and TRBJ2-6; possible D gene TRBD1, 6 bases. The V and J ends lost 0 bases and 0 bases respectively, with 9 bases between them. The CDR3 totals 16 residues. Germline-derived CDR1 and CDR2 are DFQATT and SNEGSKA (reference sequence). The DNA of the CDR3 is TGCAGTGCTAGAGACTTCAGGGGCTCTGGGGCCAACGTCCTGACTTTC. This sequence encodes CSARDFRGSGANVLTF.

This clonotype was counted at least ten times. The CDR3 DNA follows: TGTGCCAGCAACTCAATCCGGTGGGAACGGGACAGGGGAGTATCGAACACTGAAGCTTTCTTT. Translating gives CASNSIRWERDRGVSNTEAFF. This sequence joins TRBV6-2 or TRBV6-3 and TRBJ1-1, with 10 bases lining up with TRBD1. The CDR3 extends over 21 amino acids. Germline V gives CDR1 MNHEY, CDR2 SVGEGT. V was clipped by 7 bases and J by 1 base; unmatched bases: 24.

As for this clonotype: A read error is likely, as this CDR3 ends without the conserved phenylalanine or tryptophan. The chain employs TRBV19 and TRBJ2-2, with D hard to call. CDR1 and CDR2 from the germline V gene are LNHDA and SQIVND (reference sequence). The CDR3 length is 15 residues. Deletions cut 7 bases from V and 5 bases from J, with 17 bases between. CDR3 loop: CASTSTGSRTGELFC. In nucleotides, the CDR3 is TGTGCCAGTACCTCGACTGGGTCTCGGACCGGGGAGCTGTTTTGT.

Many counts were recorded for this clonotype. The gene calls are TRBV12-3 or TRBV12-4 and TRBJ1-2; no clear D gene. The CDR3 consists of 14 residues. The V end was cut by 5 bases, the J end by 7 bases, with 17 bases between. The CDR3 sequence: CASSLDGALGGYTF. As DNA, the CDR3 is TGTGCCAGCAGTCTCGACGGAGCTTTGGGTGGCTACACCTTC.

Worth noting for this clonotype: At one boundary the junction diverges from the germline segment, which might be a read error. The genes are TRBV5-1 and TRBJ1-4; TRBD1 is a possible D gene (5 bases). The CDR3 has 15 amino acids. Germline V lookup: CDR1 SGHRS, CDR2 YFSETQ. Written as DNA, the CDR3 is TGCGCCAGCGGCTTGGGGCGACCCGGGGATGAAAAACTGTTTTTT. Encoded protein: CASGLGRPGDEKLFF.

Points on this clonotype: One end of the junction varies from germline; a read error may be responsible. The genes are TRBV20-1 and TRBJ2-3, with 12 bases identical to TRBD2. Germline CDR1 DFQATT, CDR2 SNEGSKA (reference sequence). The CDR3 is 15 amino acids. The CDR3 sequence: CSASASGRVRNTQYF. The CDR3 region has the DNA TGCAGCGCTAGTGCTAGCGGGAGGGTGCGAAATACGCAGTATTTT.

The chain couples TRBV4-1 to TRBJ2-3; D call uncertain. The V end was cut by 1 base, the J end by 2 bases, with 7 bases between. CDR1 is MGHRA and CDR2 is YSYEKL in the germline V gene. The CDR3 runs to 14 residues. The CDR3 DNA is TGCGCCAGCAGCCAAGTTTATATCACAGATACGCAGTATTTT. Protein sequence: CASSQVYITDTQYF.